The source of this T cell receptor beta chain is a study of shared clonotypes between healthy human individuals. This clone was recorded at least ten times. The CDR3 length is 15 residues. V lost 5 bases and J 0 bases, leaving 11 bases between the germline ends. Germline CDR1 is MRHNA and CDR2 is SNTAGT. Unsorted PBMC contributed 250 to 300 ng DNA, about 30,000 T cell genomes, to each replicate PCR. In the study's own analysis: From ImmunoSEQ came sequences covering only the junction and carrying no quality scores, so filtering differed. Clones were sequenced by immunoSEQ multiplex PCR, and TCRdb holds only the in-frame ones, with some missing. V and J calls and clone size are copied from that table; D and trimming were computed from the DNA. In the table there are fewer than 650,000 clones, around 76% of which are singletons.

This chain connects TRBV6-4 to TRBJ1-5, with D uncertain. The sequence derives from a middle-aged woman in good health. Some clones in this sample may be carry-over from other donors' samples. Sequencing used PBMCs. The chain's CDR3 is CASSPDGGSNQPQHF. The DNA for the CDR3 is TGTGCCAGCAGTCCCGACGGAGGTAGCAATCAGCCCCAGCATTTT.